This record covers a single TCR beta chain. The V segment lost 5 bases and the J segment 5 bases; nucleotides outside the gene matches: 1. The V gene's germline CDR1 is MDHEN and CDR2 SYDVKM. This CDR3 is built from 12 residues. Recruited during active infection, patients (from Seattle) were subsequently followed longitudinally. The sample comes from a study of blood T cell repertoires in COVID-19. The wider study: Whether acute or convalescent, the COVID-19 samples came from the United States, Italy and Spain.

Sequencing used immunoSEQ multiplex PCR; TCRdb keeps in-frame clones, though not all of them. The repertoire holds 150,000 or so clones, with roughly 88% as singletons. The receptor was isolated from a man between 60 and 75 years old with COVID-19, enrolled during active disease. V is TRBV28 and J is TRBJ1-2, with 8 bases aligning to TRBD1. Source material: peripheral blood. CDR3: CASSRDRYGYTF. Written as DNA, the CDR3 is TGTGCCAGCAGTCGGGACAGGTATGGCTACACCTTC.